The 5 T cell receptor beta chains below come from one sample, sequenced in a study of PD-1 blockade in classical Hodgkin lymphoma. Relapses following autologous stem cell transplantation were seen in all patients, with brentuximab vedotin exposure varying. The table came from immunoSEQ multiplex PCR; TCRdb's copy has only in-frame clones and leaves some out. This sample yields some 18,000 clones, of which 70% to 80% are seen a single time; over 15% belongs to the top ten. The sequencing here drew on peripheral blood mononuclear cells (PBMCs), taken before the second cycle of nivolumab. The receptors shown here come from a human donor with classical Hodgkin lymphoma.

This clone was picked up one time. The chain has TRBV10-2 and TRBJ1-2; no clear D gene. The CDR3 has 13 amino acids. V was trimmed by 3 bases and J by 3 bases, leaving 8 bases between them. Per the germline V gene, CDR1 is WSHSY and CDR2 is SAAADI. The CDR3 loop reads CASSEVGDYGYTF. The CDR3 nucleotides are TGCGCCAGCAGTGAAGTCGGCGACTATGGCTACACCTTC.

The chain has TRBV19 and TRBJ2-7; 11 nucleotides align to TRBD1. This CDR3 has 16 amino acids. Germline-derived CDR1 and CDR2 are LNHDA and SQIVND (reference sequence). J lost 5 bases, V lost 6 bases, and 12 bases had no gene match. In nucleotides, the CDR3 is TGTGCCAGTAGCCTTTACCCTGGACAGGGGGCCGACGAGCAGTACTTC. Translated: CASSLYPGQGADEQYF.

The V and J genes are TRBV27 and TRBJ2-7; 8 nucleotides agree with TRBD1. CDR1 and CDR2 from the germline V gene are MNHEY and SMNVEV (reference sequence). The CDR3 extends over 15 amino acids. Unmatched junction bases numbered 7, after V lost 6 bases and J lost 0 bases. The CDR3 loop reads CASSSRDRSSYEQYF. In DNA form, the CDR3 reads TGTGCCAGCAGCTCCCGGGACAGGAGCTCCTACGAGCAGTACTTC.

The V and J genes are TRBV7-2 and TRBJ2-1; no definite D call. The CDR3 loop spans 15 amino acids. Germline CDR1 SGHTA, CDR2 FQGNSA. The V gene lost 7 bases and the J gene lost 6 bases, with 19 bases spanning the gap. The CDR3: CASTYKKAIFNEQFF. DNA for the CDR3: TGTGCCAGCACCTATAAAAAGGCCATTTTCAATGAGCAGTTCTTC. The variable domain in full, completed from reference TRBV7-2 and TRBJ2-1, reads GAGVSQSPSNKVTEKGKDVELRCDPISGHTALYWYRQSLGQGLEFLIYFQGNSAPDKSGLPSDRFSAERTGGSVSTLTIQRTQQEDSAVYLCASTYKKAIFNEQFFGPGTRLTVL.

The V and J genes are TRBV30 and TRBJ2-2, with D possibly being TRBD1 (5 bases). Trimming left V 6 bases short and J 4 bases short, with 6 bases between. The CDR3 contains 11 residues. Germline V gene data show CDR1 as GTSNPN and CDR2 as SVGIG (reference sequence). Here the CDR3 reads CACRGTGELFF. The CDR3 DNA sequence: TGTGCCTGTAGGGGCACCGGGGAGCTGTTTTTT.